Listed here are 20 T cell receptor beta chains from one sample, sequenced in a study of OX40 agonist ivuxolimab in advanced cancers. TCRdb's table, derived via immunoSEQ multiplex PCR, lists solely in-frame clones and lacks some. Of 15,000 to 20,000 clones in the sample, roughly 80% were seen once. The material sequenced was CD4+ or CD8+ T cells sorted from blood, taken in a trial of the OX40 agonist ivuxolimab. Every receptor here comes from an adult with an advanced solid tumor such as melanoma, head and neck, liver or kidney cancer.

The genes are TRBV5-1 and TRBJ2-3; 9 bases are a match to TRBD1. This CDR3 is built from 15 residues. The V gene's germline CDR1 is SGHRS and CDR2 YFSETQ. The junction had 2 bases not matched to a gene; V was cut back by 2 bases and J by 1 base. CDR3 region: CASSLTGGRTDTQYF. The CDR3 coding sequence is TGCGCCAGCAGCTTAACAGGGGGCCGCACAGATACGCAGTATTTT. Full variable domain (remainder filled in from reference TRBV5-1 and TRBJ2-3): KAGVTQTPRYLIKTRGQQVTLSCSPISGHRSVSWYQQTPGQGLQFLFEYFSETQRNKGNFPGRFSGRQFSNSRSEMNVSTLELGDSALYLCASSLTGGRTDTQYFGPGTRLTVL.

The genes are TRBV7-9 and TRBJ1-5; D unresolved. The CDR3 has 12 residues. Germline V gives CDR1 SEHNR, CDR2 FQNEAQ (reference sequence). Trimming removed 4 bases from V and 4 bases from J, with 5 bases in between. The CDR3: CASSSDNQPQHF. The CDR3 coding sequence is TGTGCCAGCAGCTCTGATAATCAGCCCCAGCATTTT. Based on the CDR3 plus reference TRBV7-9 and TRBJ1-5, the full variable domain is DTGVSQNPRHKITKRGQNVTFRCDPISEHNRLYWYRQTLGQGPEFLTYFQNEAQLEKSRLLSDRFSAERPKGSFSTLEIQRTEQGDSAMYLCASSSDNQPQHFGDGTRLSIL.

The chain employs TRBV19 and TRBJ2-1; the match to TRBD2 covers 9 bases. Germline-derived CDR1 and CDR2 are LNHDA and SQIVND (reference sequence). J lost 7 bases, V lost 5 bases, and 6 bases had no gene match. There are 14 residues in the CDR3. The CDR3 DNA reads TGTGCCAGTAGTTATCGCGGGGGGGTGAATGAGCAGTTCTTC. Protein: CASSYRGGVNEQFF.

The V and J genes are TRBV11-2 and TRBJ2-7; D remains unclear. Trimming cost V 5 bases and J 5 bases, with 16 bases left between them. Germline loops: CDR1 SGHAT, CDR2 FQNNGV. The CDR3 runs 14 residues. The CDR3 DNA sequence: TGTGCCAGCAGCGCCTTTGACGGAATCGACGAGCAGTACTTC. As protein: CASSAFDGIDEQYF.

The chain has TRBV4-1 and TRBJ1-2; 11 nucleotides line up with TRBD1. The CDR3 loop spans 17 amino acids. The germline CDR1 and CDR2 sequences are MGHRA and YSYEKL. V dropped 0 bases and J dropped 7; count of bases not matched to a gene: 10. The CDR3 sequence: CASSQDGSGQGAGGYTF. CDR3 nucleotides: TGCGCCAGCAGCCAAGATGGATCTGGACAGGGGGCCGGTGGCTACACCTTC.

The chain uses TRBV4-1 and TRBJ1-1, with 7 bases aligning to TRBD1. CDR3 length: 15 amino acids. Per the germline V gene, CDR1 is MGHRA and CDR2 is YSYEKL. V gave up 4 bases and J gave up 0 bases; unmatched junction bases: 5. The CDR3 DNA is TGCGCCAGCAGCCGAAAGGACAGGATGAACACTGAAGCTTTCTTT. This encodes CASSRKDRMNTEAFF.

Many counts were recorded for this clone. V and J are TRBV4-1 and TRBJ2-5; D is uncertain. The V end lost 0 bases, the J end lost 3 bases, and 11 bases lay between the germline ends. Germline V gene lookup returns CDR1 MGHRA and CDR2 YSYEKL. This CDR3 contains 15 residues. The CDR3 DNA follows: TGCGCCAGCAGCCAAGAGGGCGGCAGAAAAGAGACCCAGTACTTC. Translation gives CASSQEGGRKETQYF.

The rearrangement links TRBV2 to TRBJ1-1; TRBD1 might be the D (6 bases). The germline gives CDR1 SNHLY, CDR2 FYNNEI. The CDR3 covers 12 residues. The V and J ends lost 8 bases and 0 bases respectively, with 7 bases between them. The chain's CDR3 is CASHRVNTEAFF. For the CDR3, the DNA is TGTGCCAGCCACAGGGTGAACACTGAAGCTTTCTTT.

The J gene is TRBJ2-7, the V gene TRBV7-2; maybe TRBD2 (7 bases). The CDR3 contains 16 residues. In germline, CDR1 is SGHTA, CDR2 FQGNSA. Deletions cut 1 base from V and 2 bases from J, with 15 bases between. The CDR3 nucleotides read TGTGCCAGCAGCTTAGTTGGCGGGGGCCTTACCTACGAGCAGTACTTC. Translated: CASSLVGGGLTYEQYF.

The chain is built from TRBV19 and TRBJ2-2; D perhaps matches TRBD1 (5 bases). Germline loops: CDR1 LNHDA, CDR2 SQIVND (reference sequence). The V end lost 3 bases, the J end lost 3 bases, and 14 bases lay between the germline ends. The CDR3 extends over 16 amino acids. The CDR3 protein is CASSIQGQTYTGELFF. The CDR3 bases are TGTGCCAGTAGTATCCAGGGCCAAACCTACACCGGGGAGCTGTTTTTT.

This CDR3 is CASSSPGQGLLETQYF. The CDR3 DNA reads TGTGCCAGCAGTTCACCCGGACAGGGACTTTTGGAGACCCAGTACTTC. V is TRBV27 and J is TRBJ2-5, with TRBD1 identical over 8 bases. The V gene end was trimmed by 4 bases and the J gene end by 5 bases; junction bases not matched to a gene: 12. Germline V lookup: CDR1 MNHEY, CDR2 SMNVEV (reference sequence). CDR3 length: 16 residues.

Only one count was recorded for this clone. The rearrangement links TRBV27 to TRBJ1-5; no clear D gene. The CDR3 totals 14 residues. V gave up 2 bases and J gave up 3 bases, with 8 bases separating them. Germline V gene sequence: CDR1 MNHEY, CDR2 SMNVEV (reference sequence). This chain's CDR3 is CASSLTGVNQPQHF. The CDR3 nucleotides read TGTGCCAGCAGTTTAACCGGAGTCAATCAGCCCCAGCATTTT.

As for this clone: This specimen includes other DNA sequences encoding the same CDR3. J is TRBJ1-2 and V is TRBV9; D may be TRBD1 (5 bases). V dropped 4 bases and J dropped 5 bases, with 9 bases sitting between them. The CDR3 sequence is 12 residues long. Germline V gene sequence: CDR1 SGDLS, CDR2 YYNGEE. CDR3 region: CASSPGTYGYTF. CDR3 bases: TGTGCCAGCAGCCCGGGGACGTATGGCTACACCTTC. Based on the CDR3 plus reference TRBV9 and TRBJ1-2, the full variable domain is DSGVTQTPKHLITATGQRVTLRCSPRSGDLSVYWYQQSLDQGLQFLIQYYNGEERAKGNILERFSAQQFPDLHSELNLSSLELGDSALYFCASSPGTYGYTFGSGTRLTVV.

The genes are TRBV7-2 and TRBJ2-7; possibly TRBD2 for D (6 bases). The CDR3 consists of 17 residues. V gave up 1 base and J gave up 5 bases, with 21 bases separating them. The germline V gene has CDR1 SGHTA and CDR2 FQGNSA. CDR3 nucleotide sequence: TGTGCCAGCAGCTTAGGGCCAGCGGGCCCGCGACCCCACGAGCAGTACTTC. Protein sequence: CASSLGPAGPRPHEQYF.

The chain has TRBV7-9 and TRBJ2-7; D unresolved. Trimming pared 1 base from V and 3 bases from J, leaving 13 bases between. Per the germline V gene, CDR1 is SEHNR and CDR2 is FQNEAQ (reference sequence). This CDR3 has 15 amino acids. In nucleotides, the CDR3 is TGTGCCAGCAGCTTAGTTACTACCGAAAACTACGAGCAGTACTTC. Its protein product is CASSLVTTENYEQYF. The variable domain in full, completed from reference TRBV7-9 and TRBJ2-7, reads DTGVSQNPRHKITKRGQNVTFRCDPISEHNRLYWYRQTLGQGPEFLTYFQNEAQLEKSRLLSDRFSAERPKGSFSTLEIQRTEQGDSAMYLCASSLVTTENYEQYFGPGTRLTVT.

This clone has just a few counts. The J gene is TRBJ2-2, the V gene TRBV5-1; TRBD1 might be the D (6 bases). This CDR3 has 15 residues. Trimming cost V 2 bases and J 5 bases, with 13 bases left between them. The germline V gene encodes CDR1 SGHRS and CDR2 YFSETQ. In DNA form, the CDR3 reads TGCGCCAGCAGCTTTTATACAGGGTTGACCGGGGAGCTGTTTTTT. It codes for CASSFYTGLTGELFF.

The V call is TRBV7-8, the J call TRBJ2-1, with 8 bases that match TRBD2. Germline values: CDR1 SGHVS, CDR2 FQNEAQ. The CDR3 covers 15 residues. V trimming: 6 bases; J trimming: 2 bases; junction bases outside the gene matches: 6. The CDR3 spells CASRSGGHAYNEQFF. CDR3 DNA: TGTGCCAGCAGGTCGGGGGGGCACGCCTACAATGAGCAGTTCTTC.

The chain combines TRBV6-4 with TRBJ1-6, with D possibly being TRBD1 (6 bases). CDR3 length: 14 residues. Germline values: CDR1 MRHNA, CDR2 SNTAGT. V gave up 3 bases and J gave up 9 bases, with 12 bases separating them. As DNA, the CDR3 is TGTGCCAGCAGTGAGGCAGGGGTAGGTTCACCCCTCCACTTT. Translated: CASSEAGVGSPLHF.

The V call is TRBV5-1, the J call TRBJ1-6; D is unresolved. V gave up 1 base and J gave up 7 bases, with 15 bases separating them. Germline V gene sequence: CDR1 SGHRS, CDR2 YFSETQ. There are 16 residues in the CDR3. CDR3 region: CASSLSNGLVNSPLHF. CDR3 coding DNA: TGCGCCAGCAGCTTGAGTAACGGACTAGTGAATTCACCCCTCCACTTT.

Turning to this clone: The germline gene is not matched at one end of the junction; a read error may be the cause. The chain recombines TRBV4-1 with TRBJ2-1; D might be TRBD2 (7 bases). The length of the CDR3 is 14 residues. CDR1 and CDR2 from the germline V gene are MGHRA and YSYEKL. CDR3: CASSQGGAGNEQFF. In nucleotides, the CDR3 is TGCGCCAGCAGTCAAGGGGGAGCGGGGAATGAGCAGTTCTTC.